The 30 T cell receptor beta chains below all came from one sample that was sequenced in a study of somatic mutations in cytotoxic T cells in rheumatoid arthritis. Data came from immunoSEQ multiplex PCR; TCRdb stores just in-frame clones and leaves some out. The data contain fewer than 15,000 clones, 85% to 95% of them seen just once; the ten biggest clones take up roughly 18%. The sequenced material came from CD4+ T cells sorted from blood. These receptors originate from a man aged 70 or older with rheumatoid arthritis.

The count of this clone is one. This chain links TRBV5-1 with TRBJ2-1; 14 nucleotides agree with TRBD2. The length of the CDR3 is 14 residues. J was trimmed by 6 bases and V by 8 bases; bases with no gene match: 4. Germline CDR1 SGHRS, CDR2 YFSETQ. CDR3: CARGLAGAPNEQFF. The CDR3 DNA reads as TGCGCCAGGGGACTAGCGGGGGCCCCCAATGAGCAGTTCTTC.

CDR3: CASSLTVGAPNQPQHF. CDR3 in DNA: TGTGCCAGCAGCTTAACCGTGGGGGCTCCTAATCAGCCCCAGCATTTT. V is TRBV7-8 and J is TRBJ1-5, with D perhaps TRBD1 (6 bases). Germline loops: CDR1 SGHVS, CDR2 FQNEAQ. The V end was cut by 2 bases, the J end by 4 bases, with 15 bases between. This CDR3 region has 16 residues.

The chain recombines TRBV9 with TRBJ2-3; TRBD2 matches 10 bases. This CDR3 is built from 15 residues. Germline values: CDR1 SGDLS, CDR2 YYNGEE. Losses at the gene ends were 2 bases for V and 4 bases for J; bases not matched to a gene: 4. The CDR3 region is CASSVTSGFSDTQYF. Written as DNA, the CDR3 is TGTGCCAGCAGCGTGACTAGCGGGTTTTCAGATACGCAGTATTTT.

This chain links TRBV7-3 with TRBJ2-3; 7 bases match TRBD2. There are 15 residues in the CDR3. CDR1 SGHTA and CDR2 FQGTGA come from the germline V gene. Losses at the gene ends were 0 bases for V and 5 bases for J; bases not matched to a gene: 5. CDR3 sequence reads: CASSLTGGARDTQYF. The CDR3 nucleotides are TGTGCCAGCAGCTTAACGGGAGGGGCTAGAGATACGCAGTATTTT. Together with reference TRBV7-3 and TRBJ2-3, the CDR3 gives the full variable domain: GAGVSQTPSNKVTEKGKYVELRCDPISGHTALYWYRQSLGQGPEFLIYFQGTGAADDSGLPNDRFFAVRPEGSVSTLKIQRTERGDSAVYLCASSLTGGARDTQYFGPGTRLTVL.

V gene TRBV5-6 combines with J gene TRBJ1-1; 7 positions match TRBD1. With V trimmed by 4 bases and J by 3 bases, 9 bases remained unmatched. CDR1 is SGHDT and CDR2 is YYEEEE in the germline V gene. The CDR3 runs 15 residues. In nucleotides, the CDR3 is TGTGCCAGCAGCATGGCGGGACAGATGTACACTGAAGCTTTCTTT. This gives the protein CASSMAGQMYTEAFF.

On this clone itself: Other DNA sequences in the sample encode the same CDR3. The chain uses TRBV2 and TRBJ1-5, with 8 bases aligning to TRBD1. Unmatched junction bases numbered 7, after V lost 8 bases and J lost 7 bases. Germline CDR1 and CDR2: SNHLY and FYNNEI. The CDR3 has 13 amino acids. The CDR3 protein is CASGGTGRQPQHF. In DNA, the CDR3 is TGTGCCAGCGGTGGGACAGGAAGACAGCCCCAGCATTTT.

CDR3 coding DNA: TGTGCCAGCAGCCCGGGGACAGGGGGGGACTATGGCTACACCTTC. It is translated as CASSPGTGGDYGYTF. The V and J genes are TRBV7-2 and TRBJ1-2, with 11 bases lining up with TRBD1. Per the germline V gene, CDR1 is SGHTA and CDR2 is FQGNSA. The CDR3 is 15 amino acids. The J segment lost 3 bases and the V segment lost 5 bases, leaving 5 bases of the junction unmatched.

The CDR3 loop is CASSSRGAGRSSYNEQFF. As DNA, the CDR3 is TGTGCCAGCAGCTCCCGTGGTGCGGGAAGGAGCTCCTACAATGAGCAGTTCTTC. This sequence joins TRBV7-9 and TRBJ2-1, with D possibly being TRBD2 (6 bases). CDR1 is SEHNR, CDR2 FQNEAQ, per germline (reference sequence). The V end lost 4 bases, the J end lost 0 bases, and 19 bases lay between the germline ends. The CDR3 runs 18 residues.

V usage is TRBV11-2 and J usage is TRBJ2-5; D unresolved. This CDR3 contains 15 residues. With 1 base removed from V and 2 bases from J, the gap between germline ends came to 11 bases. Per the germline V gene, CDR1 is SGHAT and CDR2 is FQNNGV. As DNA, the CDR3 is TGTGCCAGCAGCTTAGGCGGCAGTCCTCAAGAGACCCAGTACTTC. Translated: CASSLGGSPQETQYF.

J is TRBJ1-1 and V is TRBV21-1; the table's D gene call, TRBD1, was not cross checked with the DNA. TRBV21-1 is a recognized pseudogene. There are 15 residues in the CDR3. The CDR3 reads CASSKEGGLRVEAFF. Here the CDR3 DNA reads TGTGCCAGCAGCAAAGAAGGGGGCCTCAGGGTGGAAGCTTTCTTT.

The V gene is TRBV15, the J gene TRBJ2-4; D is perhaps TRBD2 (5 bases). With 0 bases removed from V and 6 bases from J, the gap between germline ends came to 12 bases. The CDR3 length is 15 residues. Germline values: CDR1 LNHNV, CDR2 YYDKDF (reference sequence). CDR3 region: CATSREASRGNIQYF. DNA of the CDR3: TGTGCCACCAGCAGAGAAGCGAGTCGGGGAAACATTCAGTACTTC.

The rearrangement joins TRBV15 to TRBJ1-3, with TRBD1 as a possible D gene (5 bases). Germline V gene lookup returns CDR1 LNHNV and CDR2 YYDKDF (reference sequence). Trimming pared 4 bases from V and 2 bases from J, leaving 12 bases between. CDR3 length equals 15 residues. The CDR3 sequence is CATSTLRGAGNTIYF. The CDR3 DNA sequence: TGTGCCACCAGCACCCTACGGGGGGCTGGAAACACCATATATTTT.

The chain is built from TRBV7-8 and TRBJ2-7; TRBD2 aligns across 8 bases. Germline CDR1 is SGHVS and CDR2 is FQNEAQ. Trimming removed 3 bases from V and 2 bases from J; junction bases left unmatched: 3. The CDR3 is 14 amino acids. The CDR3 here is CASSFNSGAYEQYF. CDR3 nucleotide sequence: TGTGCCAGCAGCTTTAATAGCGGGGCCTACGAGCAGTACTTC.

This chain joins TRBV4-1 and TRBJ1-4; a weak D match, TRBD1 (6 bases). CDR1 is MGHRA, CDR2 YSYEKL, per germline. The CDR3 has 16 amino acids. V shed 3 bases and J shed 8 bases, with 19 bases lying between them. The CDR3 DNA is TGCGCCAGCAGCCAGAGGGGCTTAGGGGGTGGGGAAAAACTGTTTTTT. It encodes CASSQRGLGGGEKLFF.

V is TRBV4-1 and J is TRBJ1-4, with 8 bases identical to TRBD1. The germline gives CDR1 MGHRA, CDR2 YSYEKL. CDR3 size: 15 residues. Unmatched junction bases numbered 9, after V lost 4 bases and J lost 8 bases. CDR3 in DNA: TGCGCCAGCAGCCTAACAGGGGGGAGCGGGGAAAAACTGTTTTTT. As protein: CASSLTGGSGEKLFF.

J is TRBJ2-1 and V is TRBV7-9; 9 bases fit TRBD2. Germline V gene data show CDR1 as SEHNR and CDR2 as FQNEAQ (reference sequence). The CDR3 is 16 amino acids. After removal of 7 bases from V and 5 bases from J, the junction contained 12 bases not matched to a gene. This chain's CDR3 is CASTIAGVVRNNEQFF. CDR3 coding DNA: TGTGCCAGCACTATAGCGGGAGTAGTGAGGAACAATGAGCAGTTCTTC. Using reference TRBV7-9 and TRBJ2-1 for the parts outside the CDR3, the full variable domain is DTGVSQNPRHKITKRGQNVTFRCDPISEHNRLYWYRQTLGQGPEFLTYFQNEAQLEKSRLLSDRFSAERPKGSFSTLEIQRTEQGDSAMYLCASTIAGVVRNNEQFFGPGTRLTVL.

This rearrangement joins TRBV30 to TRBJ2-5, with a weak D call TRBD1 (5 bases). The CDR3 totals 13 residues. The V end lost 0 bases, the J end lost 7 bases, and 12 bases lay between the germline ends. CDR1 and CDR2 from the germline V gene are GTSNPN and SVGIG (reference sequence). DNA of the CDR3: TGTGCCTGGAGTGTACAGGAGAGCGCGACCCAGTACTTC. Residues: CAWSVQESATQYF.

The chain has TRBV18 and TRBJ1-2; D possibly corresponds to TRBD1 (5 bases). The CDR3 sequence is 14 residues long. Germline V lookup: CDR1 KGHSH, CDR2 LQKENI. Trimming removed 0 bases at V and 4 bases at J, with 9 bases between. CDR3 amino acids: CASSPPAGPYGYTF. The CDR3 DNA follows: TGTGCCAGCTCACCACCGGCAGGGCCCTATGGCTACACCTTC.

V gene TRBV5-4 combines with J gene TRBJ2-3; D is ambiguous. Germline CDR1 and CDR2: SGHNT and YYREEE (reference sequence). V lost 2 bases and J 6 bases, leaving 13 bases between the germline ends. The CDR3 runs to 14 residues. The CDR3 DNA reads TGTGCCAGCAGCTTTGTCTTCCTTGTCGATACGCAGTATTTT. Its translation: CASSFVFLVDTQYF.

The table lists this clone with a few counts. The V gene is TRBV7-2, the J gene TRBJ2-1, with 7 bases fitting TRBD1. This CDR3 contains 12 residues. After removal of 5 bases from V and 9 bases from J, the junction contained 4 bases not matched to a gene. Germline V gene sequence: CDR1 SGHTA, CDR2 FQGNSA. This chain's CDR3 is CASSDRVTEQFF. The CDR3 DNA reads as TGTGCCAGCAGCGACAGGGTGACTGAGCAGTTCTTC.

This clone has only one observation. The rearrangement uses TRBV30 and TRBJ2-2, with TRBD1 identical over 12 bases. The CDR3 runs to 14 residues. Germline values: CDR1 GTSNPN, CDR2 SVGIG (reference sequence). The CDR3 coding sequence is TGTCCGCTGAGAAGGGACAGGGGGCCCGGGGAGCTGTTTTTT. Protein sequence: CPLRRDRGPGELFF.

In nucleotides, the CDR3 is TGTGCCAGCAGCCCCCGATCCAGCGGGCGCAACACAGATACGCAGTATTTT. The encoded protein is CASSPRSSGRNTDTQYF. The chain joins TRBV11-2 to TRBJ2-3, with D tentatively TRBD2 (6 bases). The CDR3 sequence is 17 residues long. V shed 5 bases and J shed 2 bases, with 20 bases lying between them. The germline V gene has CDR1 SGHAT and CDR2 FQNNGV.

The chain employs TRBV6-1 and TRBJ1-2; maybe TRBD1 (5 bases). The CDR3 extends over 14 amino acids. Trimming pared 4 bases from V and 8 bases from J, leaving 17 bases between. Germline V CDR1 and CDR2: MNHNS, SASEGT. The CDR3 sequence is CASSAHESGPGYTF. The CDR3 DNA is TGTGCCAGCAGTGCCCACGAATCAGGGCCCGGCTACACCTTC.

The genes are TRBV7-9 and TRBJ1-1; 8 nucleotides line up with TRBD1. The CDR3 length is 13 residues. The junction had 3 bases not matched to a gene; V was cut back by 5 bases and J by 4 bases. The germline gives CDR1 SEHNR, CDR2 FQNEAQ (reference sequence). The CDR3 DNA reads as TGTGCCAGCAGCAATACAGGGGGCACTGAAGCTTTCTTT. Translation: CASSNTGGTEAFF.

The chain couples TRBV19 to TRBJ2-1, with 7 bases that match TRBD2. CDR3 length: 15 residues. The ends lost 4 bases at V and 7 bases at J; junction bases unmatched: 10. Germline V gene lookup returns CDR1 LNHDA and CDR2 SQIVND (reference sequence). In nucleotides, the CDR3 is TGTGCCAGTAGTACTCGAGGGAGGGCTATAAATGAGCAGTTCTTC. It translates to CASSTRGRAINEQFF. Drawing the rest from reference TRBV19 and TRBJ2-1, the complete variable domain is DGGITQSPKYLFRKEGQNVTLSCEQNLNHDAMYWYRQDPGQGLRLIYYSQIVNDFQKGDIAEGYSVSREKKESFPLTVTSAQKNPTAFYLCASSTRGRAINEQFFGPGTRLTVL.

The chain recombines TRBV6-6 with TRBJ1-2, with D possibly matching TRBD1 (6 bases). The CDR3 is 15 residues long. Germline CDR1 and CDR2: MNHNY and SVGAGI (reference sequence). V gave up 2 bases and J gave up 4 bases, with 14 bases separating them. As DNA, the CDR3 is TGTGCCAGCAGTTACGTACCCGACAGGACCTATGGCTACACCTTC. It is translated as CASSYVPDRTYGYTF.

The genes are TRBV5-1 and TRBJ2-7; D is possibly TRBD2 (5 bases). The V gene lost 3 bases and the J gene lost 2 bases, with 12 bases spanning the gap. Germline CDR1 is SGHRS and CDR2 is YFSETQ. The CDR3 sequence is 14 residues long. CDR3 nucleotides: TGCGCCAGCAGCTCGGACTGGAAAACCTACGAGCAGTACTTC. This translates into CASSSDWKTYEQYF. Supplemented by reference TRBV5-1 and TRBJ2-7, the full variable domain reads KAGVTQTPRYLIKTRGQQVTLSCSPISGHRSVSWYQQTPGQGLQFLFEYFSETQRNKGNFPGRFSGRQFSNSRSEMNVSTLELGDSALYLCASSSDWKTYEQYFGPGTRLTVT.

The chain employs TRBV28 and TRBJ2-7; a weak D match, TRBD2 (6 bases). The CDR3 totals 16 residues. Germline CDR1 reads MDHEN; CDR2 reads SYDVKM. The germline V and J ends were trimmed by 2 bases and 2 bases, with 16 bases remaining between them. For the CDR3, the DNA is TGTGCCAGCAGTTTACCCCGAGGGACTTCGCCCTACGAGCAGTACTTC. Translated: CASSLPRGTSPYEQYF.

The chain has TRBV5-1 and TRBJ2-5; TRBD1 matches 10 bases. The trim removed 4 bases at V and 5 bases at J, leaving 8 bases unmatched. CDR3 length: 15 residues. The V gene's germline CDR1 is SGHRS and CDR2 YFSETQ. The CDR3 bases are TGCGCCAGCAGCCCCCTAGGGACAGGGGTGGAGACCCAGTACTTC. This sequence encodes CASSPLGTGVETQYF.

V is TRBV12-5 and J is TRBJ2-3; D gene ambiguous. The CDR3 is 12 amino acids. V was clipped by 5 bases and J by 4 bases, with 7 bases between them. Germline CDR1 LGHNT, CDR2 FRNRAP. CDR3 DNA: TGTGCTAGTGGTCGGGTGGCAGATACGCAGTATTTT. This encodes CASGRVADTQYF.